The source of this T cell receptor (beta chain) is a study of cytomegalovirus exposure and HLA in healthy donors. Study summary: Among 150 million to 200 million T cells, an earlier analysis found roughly 120 million unique TCR beta sequences.

On this clone itself: As yet, its antigen is unknown.

PCR involved 60 Vbeta and 13 Jbeta primers. Using immunoSEQ multiplex PCR, the repertoire was profiled, and TCRdb retains in-frame clones only, with some absent. The sample consists of 180,000 or so clones, over 70% of them appearing once. Regarding the study as a whole: A link between a missense DCLRE1C variant and TCR beta V- and J-gene trimming emerged from a later analysis. Reports described diagnosis of cytomegalovirus status by the classifier as highly specific and sensitive. In a later analysis, parvovirus B19, influenza, CMV and Epstein-Barr virus appeared linked to several top co-occurrence clusters.

The sequence was collected from a man aged 18 to 30 in good health and CMV-seronegative. The specimen sequenced was PBMCs.

CDR3 sequence (DNA): TGTGCCAGCAATAGAAACAGGGTCGGCACTGAAGCTTTCTTT. This sequence encodes CASNRNRVGTEAFF. The chain carries TRBV6-5 and TRBJ1-1; possible D gene TRBD1, 6 bases. V gave up 7 bases and J gave up 4 bases, with 16 bases separating them. Germline V gene sequence: CDR1 MNHEY, CDR2 SVGAGI. This CDR3 is 14 amino acids long.